These T cell receptor beta chains were read from a single sample in a study of shared clonotypes between healthy human individuals. Method: immunoSEQ multiplex PCR; TCRdb's copy keeps in-frame clones and lacks some. Of about 1,800,000 clones detected, 85% to 95% appear once; the ten largest clones hold 1% to 1.5%. Source material: naive CD8+ T cells sorted from blood. Source of these receptors: a man aged 18 to 29 in good health. The CDR3 runs from the conserved cysteine through the conserved F or W. A D gene is named only where the DNA matches it firmly. Size is omitted from some rows. Given values are once, few, many or a class for expanded clones.

v_gene	d_gene	abundance	len	j_gene	CDR3aa	CDR3nt
TRBV29-1	TRBD2	-	16	TRBJ2-1	CSVEVLAGGAYNEQFF	TGCAGCGTTGAAGTACTAGCGGGGGGAGCCTACAATGAGCAGTTCTTC
TRBV7-9	-	-	15	TRBJ1-1	CASSLAAGRNTEAFF	TGTGCCAGCAGCTTAGCGGCAGGGAGGAACACTGAAGCTTTCTTT
TRBV27	-	-	13	TRBJ2-7	CASSSPRGYEQYF	TGTGCCAGCAGTTCCCCGCGGGGCTACGAGCAGTACTTC
TRBV27	-	-	12	TRBJ2-2	CASSPDTGELFF	TGTGCCAGCAGTCCCGACACCGGGGAGCTGTTTTTT
TRBV7-9	TRBD1	-	14	TRBJ2-7	CASSPPGTGGEQYF	TGTGCCAGCAGTCCCCCCGGGACAGGCGGCGAGCAGTACTTC
TRBV27	-	-	13	TRBJ2-7	CASSPDSSYEQYF	TGTGCCAGCAGCCCCGACAGCTCCTACGAGCAGTACTTC
TRBV28	TRBD1	-	14	TRBJ2-7	CASSLFGTGHEQYF	TGTGCCAGCAGTTTATTTGGGACAGGGCACGAGCAGTACTTC
TRBV7-9	-	few	14	TRBJ1-1	CASSLLAGGTEAFF	TGTGCCAGCAGCTTGCTAGCAGGTGGCACTGAAGCTTTCTTT
TRBV30	-	-	13	TRBJ2-5	CAWTAGSGETQYF	TGTGCCTGGACCGCCGGATCCGGGGAGACCCAGTACTTC
TRBV28	TRBD1	-	14	TRBJ2-7	CASSPDRGLNEQYF	TGTGCCAGCAGTCCCGACAGGGGGCTAAACGAGCAGTACTTC
TRBV7-6	TRBD2	-	14	TRBJ2-1	CASSLGLAGDEQFF	TGTGCCAGCAGCCTCGGACTAGCGGGAGATGAGCAGTTCTTC
TRBV19	-	-	14	TRBJ2-7	CASSIDSTTYEQYF	TGTGCCAGTAGTATAGACTCAACCACCTACGAGCAGTACTTC
TRBV27	TRBD1	-	18	TRBJ2-3	CASSLSLPGTGAADTQYF	TGTGCCAGCAGTTTATCCCTCCCCGGGACAGGGGCTGCAGATACGCAGTATTTT
TRBV9	-	-	13	TRBJ1-1	CASSVEGKTEAFF	TGTGCCAGCAGCGTAGAGGGGAAGACTGAAGCTTTCTTT
TRBV7-9	-	-	14	TRBJ1-2	CASIGEVANYGYTF	TGTGCCAGCATCGGGGAGGTTGCTAACTATGGCTACACCTTC
TRBV5-6	-	-	14	TRBJ1-1	CASSFRGAGTEAFF	TGTGCCAGCAGCTTCCGCGGGGCGGGGACTGAAGCTTTCTTT
TRBV27	TRBD1	-	15	TRBJ2-1	CASSFAGTGLSEQFF	TGTGCCAGCAGTTTCGCCGGGACAGGGTTAAGTGAGCAGTTCTTC
TRBV27	-	-	15	TRBJ2-1	CASSLSVGGGNEQFF	TGTGCCAGCAGTTTATCCGTGGGAGGGGGCAATGAGCAGTTCTTC
TRBV5-4	TRBD2	-	16	TRBJ2-3	CASSLVGGGDTDTQYF	TGTGCCAGCAGCTTGGTAGGCGGGGGGGACACAGATACGCAGTATTTT
TRBV27	TRBD2	-	15	TRBJ2-5	CASSLTSGGVGTQYF	TGTGCCAGCAGTTTAACTAGCGGGGGGGTGGGGACCCAGTACTTC
TRBV30	TRBD2	-	14	TRBJ2-5	CAWSVGAGGQTQYF	TGTGCCTGGAGTGTTGGAGCGGGAGGCCAGACCCAGTACTTC
TRBV7-9	TRBD1	-	15	TRBJ2-7	CASSLPTGTPYEQYF	TGTGCCAGCAGCTTACCGACAGGGACCCCCTACGAGCAGTACTTC
TRBV4-3	-	-	19	TRBJ2-4	CASSQDLGSEARVKNIQYF	TGCGCCAGCAGCCAAGATCTCGGAAGCGAGGCTAGAGTCAAAAACATTCAGTACTTC
TRBV7-9	TRBD2	-	15	TRBJ2-7	CASSSVSGRSYEQYF	TGTGCCAGCAGCTCCGTTAGCGGGAGAAGCTACGAGCAGTACTTC
TRBV2	TRBD1	few	15	TRBJ1-5	CASSAGTVSNQPQHF	TGTGCCAGCAGTGCCGGGACAGTTAGCAATCAGCCCCAGCATTTT